The 13 T cell receptor beta chains below come from one sample, sequenced in a study of response to subunit inactivated influenza vaccine. TCRdb fed the RT-PCR reads into MiXCR, producing one record per CDR3 protein. This table has about 190,000 distinct CDR3 sequences, approximately 15% appearing once. The source material was CD8+ T cells sorted from PBMCs, sampled less than 6 days after vaccination. The receptor source for this set is a man aged 50-59 years who received an inactivated influenza vaccine.

This clonotype was seen only once. The chain recombines TRBV7-3 with TRBJ2-2; 11 bases line up with TRBD2. V lost 5 bases and J lost 1; bases outside the gene matches: 9. Germline CDR1 reads SGHTA; CDR2 reads FQGTGA. The CDR3 spans 18 residues. This CDR3 is CASSHLPGLAGNTGELFF. The DNA for the CDR3 is TGTGCCAGCAGCCACCTGCCAGGACTAGCGGGGAACACCGGGGAGCTGTTTTTT.

This clonotype was seen repeatedly, ten times or more. The chain links TRBV5-6 to TRBJ2-3; no reliable D call. With 4 bases removed from V and 4 bases from J, the gap between germline ends came to 10 bases. The CDR3 length is 13 residues. The germline V gene has CDR1 SGHDT and CDR2 YYEEEE. The CDR3 region is CASSLGVADTQYF. CDR3 nucleotides: TGTGCCAGCAGCCTTGGTGTCGCAGATACGCAGTATTTT.

V and J are TRBV10-2 and TRBJ1-5, with a possible D match to TRBD1 (5 bases). CDR3 length equals 14 residues. V dropped 3 bases and J dropped 4 bases, with 10 bases sitting between them. Germline CDR1 reads WSHSY; CDR2 reads SAAADI. CDR3 sequence reads: CASSEVDRNQPQHF. The DNA for the CDR3 is TGCGCCAGCAGTGAAGTAGACAGAAATCAGCCCCAGCATTTT.

The chain employs TRBV7-9 and TRBJ1-2; 7 bases are shared with TRBD1. The CDR3 runs 15 residues. With V trimmed by 1 base and J by 2 bases, 4 bases remained unmatched. The germline CDR1 and CDR2 sequences are SEHNR and FQNEAQ (reference sequence). CDR3 protein: CASSLGTTGNYGYTF. CDR3 in DNA: TGTGCCAGCAGCTTAGGAACGACAGGGAACTATGGCTACACCTTC.

In its sample, this clonotype was seen many times. The V and J genes are TRBV29-1 and TRBJ1-1, with 7 bases fitting TRBD1. CDR1 is SQVTM, CDR2 ANQGSEA, per germline. CDR3 length equals 16 residues. J was trimmed by 6 bases and V by 2 bases; bases with no gene match: 15. The DNA for the CDR3 is TGCAGCGTTGAATCTGGGGGTAGGGGGCTTTTGCCTGAAGCTTTCTTT. Translating gives CSVESGGRGLLPEAFF.

The genes are TRBV19 and TRBJ2-7; D is unresolved. Trimming stripped 4 bases from V and 3 bases from J, with 13 bases between. The CDR3 length is 14 residues. CDR1 is LNHDA and CDR2 is SQIVND in the germline V gene (reference sequence). Here the CDR3 reads CASSKGLGYYEQYF. The CDR3 DNA reads as TGTGCCAGTAGTAAGGGCCTGGGCTACTACGAGCAGTACTTC.

The chain recombines TRBV2 with TRBJ2-7, with D unresolved. This CDR3 has 12 amino acids. V shed 2 bases and J shed 4 bases, with 6 bases lying between them. Germline values: CDR1 SNHLY, CDR2 FYNNEI. CDR3 in DNA: TGTGCCAGCAGTGAATCACAGTACGAGCAGTACTTC. As protein: CASSESQYEQYF.

DNA for the CDR3: TGCGCCAGCAGCCAAGGGGGAGGACCAGATACGCAGTATTTT. This sequence encodes CASSQGGGPDTQYF. The chain links TRBV4-3 to TRBJ2-3, with D possibly TRBD2 on 6 matching bases. Germline CDR1 is LGHNA and CDR2 is YSLEER. This CDR3 contains 14 residues. Trimming cost V 1 base and J 4 bases, with 9 bases left between them.

This clonotype appeared a single time. This chain uses TRBV6-2 or TRBV6-3 with TRBJ2-7; D unresolved. Germline V gives CDR1 MNHEY, CDR2 SVGEGT. Trimming left V 3 bases short and J 3 bases short, with 6 bases between. The CDR3 length is 12 residues. CDR3 sequence reads: CASSYSLYEQYF. CDR3 bases: TGTGCCAGCAGTTATTCTCTCTACGAGCAGTACTTC.

This clonotype was recorded many times. The gene calls are TRBV27 and TRBJ2-7; 7 bases match TRBD1. Trimming at V came to 5 bases and at J to 3 bases, leaving 7 bases not matched to a gene. CDR3 length: 14 residues. Per germline, CDR1 MNHEY and CDR2 SMNVEV (reference sequence). The CDR3 loop is CASSLGTAGYEQYF. CDR3 coding DNA: TGTGCCAGCAGTCTTGGGACAGCAGGCTACGAGCAGTACTTC.

This clonotype was recorded at least ten times. The V and J genes are TRBV11-2 and TRBJ2-7, with no clear D. This CDR3 is 13 amino acids long. V was cut by 1 base and J by 3 bases, with 7 bases left in between. CDR1 SGHAT and CDR2 FQNNGV come from the germline V gene. CDR3 bases: TGTGCCAGCAGCTTAGGGCCCCTCTACGAGCAGTACTTC. It translates to CASSLGPLYEQYF.

The chain recombines TRBV3-1 with TRBJ2-7; D is ambiguous. Trimming removed 2 bases at V and 4 bases at J, with 3 bases between. Germline-derived CDR1 and CDR2 are LGHDT and YNNKEL (reference sequence). There are 11 residues in the CDR3. This chain's CDR3 is CASSQKYEQYF. The DNA for the CDR3 is TGTGCCAGCAGCCAAAAATACGAGCAGTACTTC.

The genes are TRBV7-2 and TRBJ2-7; D uncertain. This CDR3 spans 14 amino acids. V shed 5 bases and J shed 4 bases, with 15 bases lying between them. The V gene's germline CDR1 is SGHTA and CDR2 FQGNSA. The CDR3 DNA reads as TGTGCCAGCAGCCCCAATTACGGGCCATACGAGCAGTACTTC. Its protein product is CASSPNYGPYEQYF.